This entry features one TCR beta chain sequence. Its antigen is not identified. A single record per CDR3 protein comes from TCRdb applying MiXCR to the 5' RACE reads. The data show 100,000 or so distinct CDR3 sequences, around 10% seen once. The CDR3 runs 16 residues. Germline values: CDR1 MGHRA, CDR2 YSYEKL. The ends lost 2 bases at V and 4 bases at J; junction bases unmatched: 7. These data are taken from a study of T-cell memory formation after mild COVID-19. Findings and limits, study-wide: CD4+ contracting clones were mainly CM and EM; CD8+ ones, EMRA. Later expanders leaned CD4+, whereas day 15 to 85 contracting clones were balanced CD4/CD8.

The sample consisted of PBMCs or a T cell subset sorted from them (not recorded which). This clonotype was sampled from a man aged 18 to 29 who had mild COVID-19 (a few samples of this study predate the infection). Cell type and time point are not known. The genes are TRBV4-1 and TRBJ1-3, with 8 bases lining up with TRBD1. The CDR3 here is CASSQKDRAVGNTIYF. In DNA form, the CDR3 reads TGCGCCAGCAGCCAAAAGGACAGGGCAGTCGGAAACACCATATATTTT.